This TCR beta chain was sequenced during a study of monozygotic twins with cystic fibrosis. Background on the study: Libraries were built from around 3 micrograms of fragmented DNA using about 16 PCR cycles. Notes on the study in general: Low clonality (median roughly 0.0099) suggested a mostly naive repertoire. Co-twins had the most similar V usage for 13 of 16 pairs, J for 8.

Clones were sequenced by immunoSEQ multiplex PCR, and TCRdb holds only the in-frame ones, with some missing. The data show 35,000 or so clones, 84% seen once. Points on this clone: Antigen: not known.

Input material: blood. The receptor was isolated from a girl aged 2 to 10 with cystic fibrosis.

CDR3 in DNA: TGTGCCAGTAGCGGATCCCAAGAGACCCAGTACTTC. It encodes CASSGSQETQYF. This chain uses TRBV2 with TRBJ2-5; D is possibly TRBD2 (6 bases). The CDR3 is made up of 12 amino acids. In germline, CDR1 is SNHLY, CDR2 FYNNEI. Trimming stripped 9 bases from V and 1 base from J, with 9 bases between.